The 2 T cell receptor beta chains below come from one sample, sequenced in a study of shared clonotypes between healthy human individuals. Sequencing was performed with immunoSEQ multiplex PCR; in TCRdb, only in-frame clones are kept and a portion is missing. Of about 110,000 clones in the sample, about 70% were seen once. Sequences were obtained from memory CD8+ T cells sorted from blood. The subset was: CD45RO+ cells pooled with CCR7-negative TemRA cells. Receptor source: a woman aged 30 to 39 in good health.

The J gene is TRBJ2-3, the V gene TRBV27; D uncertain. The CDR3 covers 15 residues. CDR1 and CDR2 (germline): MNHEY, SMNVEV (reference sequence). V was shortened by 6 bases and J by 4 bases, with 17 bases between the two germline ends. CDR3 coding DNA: TGTGCCAGCAGACCCCCCGCGGCTAGGTCAGATACGCAGTATTTT. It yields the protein CASRPPAARSDTQYF.

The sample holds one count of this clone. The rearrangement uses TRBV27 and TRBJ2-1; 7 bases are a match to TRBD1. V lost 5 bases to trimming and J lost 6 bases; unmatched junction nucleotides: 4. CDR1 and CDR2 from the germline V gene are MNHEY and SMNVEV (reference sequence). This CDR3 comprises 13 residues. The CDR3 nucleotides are TGTGCCAGCAGTCCATCAGGGGGCAATGAGCAGTTCTTC. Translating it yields CASSPSGGNEQFF.